One and the same sample provided the 30 T cell receptor beta chains below, sequenced in a study of blood T cell repertoires in COVID-19. Profiling relied on immunoSEQ multiplex PCR, and the TCRdb table lists in-frame clones only, not all of them. The sample lists 45,000 to 65,000 clones; approximately 84% were seen once. The sequenced sample was peripheral blood. These TCRs come from a man aged 55-75 years with acute or convalescent COVID-19.

The chain joins TRBV12-3 or TRBV12-4 to TRBJ1-2, with D perhaps TRBD1 (5 bases). This CDR3 comprises 12 residues. V lost 2 bases and J lost 13, with 14 bases in between. The CDR3 protein is CASSLSGTTCTF. CDR3 coding DNA: TGTGCCAGCAGTTTAAGTGGGACTACTTGCACCTTC.

The chain uses TRBV9 and TRBJ2-1, with 8 bases identical to TRBD1. From germline, CDR1 is SGDLS and CDR2 YYNGEE. CDR3 length: 15 amino acids. V trimming: 0 bases; J trimming: 3 bases; junction bases outside the gene matches: 2. In DNA form, the CDR3 reads TGTGCCAGCAGCGTAGTGGGACAGGACTACAATGAGCAGTTCTTC. It is translated as CASSVVGQDYNEQFF.

The chain uses TRBV5-1 and TRBJ2-5, with TRBD2 as a possible D gene (5 bases). The V and J ends lost 4 bases and 2 bases respectively, with 18 bases between them. The CDR3 is made up of 16 amino acids. The germline V gene encodes CDR1 SGHRS and CDR2 YFSETQ. The CDR3 loop reads CASSAHLLDQQETQYF. In DNA, the CDR3 is TGCGCCAGCAGCGCCCACCTACTAGACCAACAAGAGACCCAGTACTTC. Supplemented by reference TRBV5-1 and TRBJ2-5, the full variable domain reads KAGVTQTPRYLIKTRGQQVTLSCSPISGHRSVSWYQQTPGQGLQFLFEYFSETQRNKGNFPGRFSGRQFSNSRSEMNVSTLELGDSALYLCASSAHLLDQQETQYFGPGTRLLVL.

The J gene is TRBJ2-5, the V gene TRBV27; 8 bases are shared with TRBD1. The CDR3 extends over 15 amino acids. Looked up from germline, CDR1 is MNHEY and CDR2 is SMNVEV (reference sequence). The ends lost 4 bases at V and 4 bases at J; junction bases unmatched: 8. The CDR3 region has the DNA TGTGCCAGCAGTTCTTTTCAGGGGGCCTCAGAGACCCAGTACTTC. It codes for CASSSFQGASETQYF.

This clone has only one observation. The J gene is TRBJ1-1, the V gene TRBV7-9; D is undetermined. V lost 6 bases, J lost 1 base, and 12 bases lay in between. The CDR3 is made up of 14 amino acids. Germline V lookup: CDR1 SEHNR, CDR2 FQNEAQ (reference sequence). The CDR3 is CASRPVSSNTEAFF. CDR3 nucleotides: TGTGCCAGCAGGCCAGTTTCTTCGAACACTGAAGCTTTCTTT.

This chain connects TRBV20-1 to TRBJ2-3; 11 bases match TRBD2. The length of the CDR3 is 15 residues. The V gene end was trimmed by 3 bases and the J gene end by 4 bases; junction bases not matched to a gene: 6. The germline CDR1 and CDR2 sequences are DFQATT and SNEGSKA (reference sequence). The CDR3 reads CSASDGSGGADTQYF. For the CDR3, the DNA is TGCAGTGCTAGTGACGGTAGCGGGGGGGCAGATACGCAGTATTTT.

This chain links TRBV27 with TRBJ1-2, with 9 bases identical to TRBD1. Germline CDR1 and CDR2: MNHEY and SMNVEV (reference sequence). The trim removed 5 bases at V and 5 bases at J, leaving 6 bases unmatched. The CDR3 covers 14 residues. This CDR3 is CASSLTGGIYGYTF. As DNA, the CDR3 is TGTGCCAGCAGTCTCACAGGGGGCATTTATGGCTACACCTTC.

The chain combines TRBV30 with TRBJ2-7, with 7 positions matching TRBD2. Looked up from germline, CDR1 is GTSNPN and CDR2 is SVGIG (reference sequence). V shed 5 bases, J shed 3 bases, and the junction held 7 bases outside the gene matches. The CDR3 sequence is 13 residues long. The CDR3 is CAWRGVGFYEQYF. DNA of the CDR3: TGTGCCTGGCGGGGGGTAGGATTCTACGAGCAGTACTTC.

The sample holds a few counts of this clone. The chain joins TRBV4-2 to TRBJ2-7; TRBD2 agrees at 13 bases. CDR1 is LGHNA, CDR2 YNFKEQ, per germline. The junction had 1 base not matched to a gene; V was cut back by 2 bases and J by 0 bases. This CDR3 is 16 amino acids long. The CDR3 sequence is CASSQRLAGGSYEQYF. CDR3 in DNA: TGTGCCAGCAGCCAACGACTAGCGGGGGGCTCCTACGAGCAGTACTTC.

V gene TRBV27 combines with J gene TRBJ2-1; 11 bases align to TRBD2. This CDR3 is built from 15 residues. Germline CDR1 MNHEY, CDR2 SMNVEV (reference sequence). V was clipped by 9 bases and J by 4 bases; unmatched bases: 8. The CDR3 is CASSPRTSGYNEQFF. DNA of the CDR3: TGTGCCAGTAGCCCCCGGACTAGCGGGTACAATGAGCAGTTCTTC.

This chain connects TRBV11-2 to TRBJ2-7, with 7 bases fitting TRBD2. CDR3 size: 14 residues. V was pared by 5 bases and J by 1 base, with 5 bases of the junction left unmatched. Germline loops: CDR1 SGHAT, CDR2 FQNNGV. The CDR3 loop reads CASSGLSGSYEQYF. The CDR3 bases are TGTGCCAGCAGCGGGCTTAGCGGGTCCTACGAGCAGTACTTC.

The chain employs TRBV7-9 and TRBJ2-1, with D possibly matching TRBD2 (6 bases). This CDR3 has 18 residues. Germline assignment: CDR1 SEHNR and CDR2 FQNEAQ (reference sequence). The V end was cut by 4 bases, the J end by 7 bases, with 26 bases between. CDR3 in amino acids: CASSSSGGRPESKNEQFF. The CDR3, as DNA: TGTGCCAGCAGCTCGTCCGGGGGTCGGCCCGAAAGCAAAAATGAGCAGTTCTTC. Filled out from reference TRBV7-9 and TRBJ2-1, the complete variable domain reads DTGVSQNPRHKITKRGQNVTFRCDPISEHNRLYWYRQTLGQGPEFLTYFQNEAQLEKSRLLSDRFSAERPKGSFSTLEIQRTEQGDSAMYLCASSSSGGRPESKNEQFFGPGTRLTVL.

The gene calls are TRBV7-2 and TRBJ2-1, with TRBD1 as a possible D gene (5 bases). This CDR3 contains 13 residues. The germline V gene encodes CDR1 SGHTA and CDR2 FQGNSA. The ends were cut back, 3 bases at V and 9 bases at J, with 12 bases in the middle. The CDR3 sequence: CASSFTGFGEQFF. CDR3 sequence (DNA): TGTGCCAGCAGCTTTACAGGTTTTGGTGAGCAGTTCTTC.

V is TRBV5-4 and J is TRBJ1-3; 8 bases align to TRBD1. CDR3 size: 15 residues. V lost 3 bases and J lost 8; bases outside the gene matches: 10. Per germline, CDR1 SGHNT and CDR2 YYREEE (reference sequence). CDR3 nucleotide sequence: TGTGCCAGCAGCTCAAGACAGGGGCCTCGAGACACCATATATTTT. Its protein is CASSSRQGPRDTIYF.

The J gene is TRBJ1-6, the V gene TRBV27; weak D call: TRBD1 (5 bases). This CDR3 spans 13 amino acids. From germline, CDR1 is MNHEY and CDR2 SMNVEV (reference sequence). Trimming removed 6 bases at V and 8 bases at J, with 11 bases between. The CDR3 here is CASSSRVYSPLHF. The CDR3 DNA is TGTGCCAGCAGCTCCAGGGTTTATTCACCCCTCCACTTT.

V and J are TRBV5-1 and TRBJ1-6; no reliable D call. Per germline, CDR1 SGHRS and CDR2 YFSETQ. This CDR3 contains 15 residues. Trimming took off 2 bases at V and 2 bases at J, with 8 bases between the two ends. The CDR3 DNA reads TGCGCCAGCAGCTTCGACAAGGCCTATAATTCACCCCTCCACTTT. Translating gives CASSFDKAYNSPLHF. The complete variable domain, with remaining parts taken from reference TRBV5-1 and TRBJ1-6, reads KAGVTQTPRYLIKTRGQQVTLSCSPISGHRSVSWYQQTPGQGLQFLFEYFSETQRNKGNFPGRFSGRQFSNSRSEMNVSTLELGDSALYLCASSFDKAYNSPLHFGNGTRLTVT.

V gene TRBV2 combines with J gene TRBJ1-4; 9 bases fit TRBD1. V gave up 7 bases and J gave up 7 bases; unmatched junction bases: 10. This CDR3 region has 15 residues. Germline loops: CDR1 SNHLY, CDR2 FYNNEI. The CDR3 is CASTLRGTGFEKLFF. The CDR3 DNA sequence: TGTGCCAGCACCCTCAGAGGGACAGGGTTTGAAAAACTGTTTTTT.

The chain couples TRBV7-3 to TRBJ2-5, with a tentative D call TRBD2 (6 bases). Trimming cost V 1 base and J 4 bases, with 13 bases left between them. The germline CDR1 and CDR2 sequences are SGHTA and FQGTGA. CDR3 size: 15 residues. The CDR3 reads CASSLNGGALETQYF. The DNA for the CDR3 is TGTGCCAGCAGCTTAAATGGAGGGGCACTAGAGACCCAGTACTTC.

The chain joins TRBV19 to TRBJ1-1, with D perhaps TRBD1 (5 bases). Germline V gene lookup returns CDR1 LNHDA and CDR2 SQIVND (reference sequence). This CDR3 region has 13 residues. Deletions cut 3 bases from V and 4 bases from J, with 9 bases between. In DNA, the CDR3 is TGTGCCAGTAGTATCGGGGGGGGCACTGAAGCTTTCTTT. Its protein product is CASSIGGGTEAFF.

The chain recombines TRBV27 with TRBJ1-2; the match to TRBD1 covers 8 bases. The CDR3 has 13 amino acids. J was trimmed by 5 bases and V by 5 bases; bases with no gene match: 4. Per the germline V gene, CDR1 is MNHEY and CDR2 is SMNVEV (reference sequence). CDR3: CASSRTGFYGYTF. In DNA, the CDR3 is TGTGCCAGCAGTCGGACAGGGTTTTATGGCTACACCTTC.

This clone was seen more than once but under ten times. Additional DNA sequences in this sample encode the identical CDR3. The rearrangement uses TRBV24-1 and TRBJ1-6, with a possible D match to TRBD1 (5 bases). The CDR3 totals 14 residues. The germline V and J ends were trimmed by 4 bases and 7 bases, with 10 bases remaining between them. In germline, CDR1 is KGHDR, CDR2 SFDVKD. The CDR3 DNA reads as TGTGCCACCAGTGAACCGACAGAAAATTCACCCCTCCACTTT. This translates into CATSEPTENSPLHF.

The V and J genes are TRBV11-2 and TRBJ1-2, with D perhaps TRBD1 (5 bases). The germline V gene encodes CDR1 SGHAT and CDR2 FQNNGV. V was cut by 0 bases and J by 3 bases, with 11 bases left in between. The CDR3 sequence is 15 residues long. As DNA, the CDR3 is TGTGCCAGCAGCTTAGAGGCAGGGATGTACTATGGCTACACCTTC. Its protein product is CASSLEAGMYYGYTF.

The chain recombines TRBV6-2 or TRBV6-3 with TRBJ2-3, with 9 nucleotides matching TRBD2. V lost 2 bases and J lost 10; bases outside the gene matches: 13. The germline V gene encodes CDR1 MNHEY and CDR2 SVGEGT. The CDR3 totals 16 residues. Here the CDR3 reads CASSYPASGARLPQYF. The CDR3, as DNA: TGTGCCAGCAGTTACCCGGCTAGCGGGGCCCGACTTCCGCAGTATTTT.

This chain uses TRBV19 with TRBJ1-2; D not resolved. There are 15 residues in the CDR3. The ends were cut back, 3 bases at V and 3 bases at J, with 14 bases in the middle. The germline V gene has CDR1 LNHDA and CDR2 SQIVND (reference sequence). In DNA, the CDR3 is TGTGCCAGTAGTATTGGCGGGATCGGCGACTATGGCTACACCTTC. Encoded protein: CASSIGGIGDYGYTF.

The J gene is TRBJ2-5, the V gene TRBV4-1; 7 bases are a match to TRBD1. There are 14 residues in the CDR3. Germline loops: CDR1 MGHRA, CDR2 YSYEKL. V gave up 4 bases and J gave up 5 bases; unmatched junction bases: 7. As DNA, the CDR3 is TGCGCCAGCAGCCCGACAGGGTCAGTGGAGACCCAGTACTTC. This sequence encodes CASSPTGSVETQYF.

This clone appeared a few times. This rearrangement joins TRBV15 to TRBJ1-6; D remains unclear. This CDR3 has 14 amino acids. Germline V lookup: CDR1 LNHNV, CDR2 YYDKDF (reference sequence). Trimming left V 3 bases short and J 8 bases short, with 11 bases between. The CDR3 loop is CATSSLPSYSPLHF. In DNA, the CDR3 is TGTGCCACCAGCAGCCTTCCGTCCTATTCACCCCTCCACTTT.

This chain links TRBV5-1 with TRBJ1-2, with 9 nucleotides matching TRBD1. V lost 4 bases and J lost 7; bases outside the gene matches: 5. Germline CDR1 is SGHRS and CDR2 is YFSETQ. The length of the CDR3 is 13 residues. This chain's CDR3 is CASSRGQGGGYTF. In DNA, the CDR3 is TGCGCCAGCAGCAGGGGACAGGGCGGTGGCTACACCTTC.

The rearrangement joins TRBV5-6 to TRBJ2-7, with 11 bases lining up with TRBD2. This CDR3 is 18 amino acids long. Losses at the gene ends were 4 bases for V and 5 bases for J; bases not matched to a gene: 17. The V gene's germline CDR1 is SGHDT and CDR2 YYEEEE. CDR3: CASSAIQTLAGGPHEQYF. Written as DNA, the CDR3 is TGTGCCAGCAGCGCAATACAGACTCTAGCGGGGGGCCCCCACGAGCAGTACTTC. Full variable domain (missing parts from reference TRBV5-6 and TRBJ2-7): DAGVTQSPTHLIKTRGQQVTLRCSPKSGHDTVSWYQQALGQGPQFIFQYYEEEERQRGNFPDRFSGHQFPNYSSELNVNALLLGDSALYLCASSAIQTLAGGPHEQYFGPGTRLTVT.

This rearrangement joins TRBV19 to TRBJ2-1; a weak D match, TRBD2 (7 bases). Trimming removed 3 bases from V and 3 bases from J, with 15 bases in between. The germline V gene has CDR1 LNHDA and CDR2 SQIVND (reference sequence). The CDR3 loop spans 16 amino acids. The CDR3 loop is CASSMKSGGFYNEQFF. CDR3 in DNA: TGTGCCAGTAGTATGAAATCGGGGGGCTTCTACAATGAGCAGTTCTTC.

This clone was counted between two and nine times. The chain links TRBV19 to TRBJ2-7; 9 bases agree with TRBD1. The CDR3 covers 16 residues. Losses at the gene ends were 5 bases for V and 4 bases for J; bases not matched to a gene: 12. Germline-derived CDR1 and CDR2 are LNHDA and SQIVND (reference sequence). CDR3 protein: CASSPLGYRGRYEQYF. In DNA, the CDR3 is TGTGCCAGTAGTCCCCTCGGTTACAGGGGGCGGTACGAGCAGTACTTC.